Shown below are 29 T cell receptor beta chains from a single sample sequenced in a study of T-cell memory formation after mild COVID-19. One entry per CDR3 protein results from TCRdb running MiXCR on the 5' RACE reads. The sample yields roughly 170,000 distinct CDR3 sequences, 18% seen once. Sequences were obtained from PBMCs or a T cell subset sorted from them (not recorded which). Receptors originate from a man aged 18 to 29 who had mild COVID-19 (a few samples of this study predate the infection). Cell type and time point are not known.

V and J are TRBV28 and TRBJ2-3, with D possibly TRBD2 on 5 matching bases. V dropped 0 bases and J dropped 4 bases, with 17 bases sitting between them. CDR1 is MDHEN, CDR2 SYDVKM, per germline. This CDR3 region has 17 residues. CDR3: CASSLWPGVSRADTQYF. CDR3 sequence (DNA): TGTGCCAGCAGTTTATGGCCGGGTGTGTCGCGGGCAGATACGCAGTATTTT.

The rearrangement uses TRBV3-1 and TRBJ2-5, with D perhaps matching TRBD2 (5 bases). V lost 4 bases and J 9 bases, leaving 12 bases between the germline ends. Germline CDR1 reads LGHDT; CDR2 reads YNNKEL (reference sequence). This CDR3 is 12 amino acids long. In DNA form, the CDR3 reads TGTGCCAGCAGCCCCCCGGCGCGGGCCCAGTACTTC. Translating it yields CASSPPARAQYF.

The rearrangement links TRBV6-5 to TRBJ1-2; maybe TRBD1 (6 bases). The CDR3 is 12 residues long. The germline CDR1 and CDR2 sequences are MNHEY and SVGAGI. V was trimmed by 5 bases and J by 7 bases, leaving 11 bases between them. The CDR3 loop is CASSLQGAGYTF. The CDR3 bases are TGTGCCAGCAGTCTACAGGGTGCTGGCTACACCTTC.

This clonotype was seen a few times. The V gene is TRBV5-1, the J gene TRBJ1-3, with D possibly TRBD1 on 5 matching bases. Germline V gene data show CDR1 as SGHRS and CDR2 as YFSETQ. The CDR3 length is 19 residues. The V end lost 2 bases, the J end lost 0 bases, and 21 bases lay between the germline ends. The DNA of the CDR3 is TGCGCCAGCAGCTTCACCGGGACGGAAGCAGTACCCTCTGGAAACACCATATATTTT. This gives the protein CASSFTGTEAVPSGNTIYF.

To note about this clonotype: This clone may be a read error of a much larger clone one base away. The CDR3 spells CATSDFRSPHRETQYF. The CDR3 coding sequence is TGTGCCACCAGTGATTTCCGAAGCCCCCATCGGGAGACCCAGTACTTC. The V gene is TRBV24-1, the J gene TRBJ2-5, with unresolved D. Trimming stripped 1 base from V and 5 bases from J, with 16 bases between. The V gene's germline CDR1 is KGHDR and CDR2 SFDVKD. The CDR3 is made up of 16 amino acids.

V usage is TRBV20-1 and J usage is TRBJ1-5; D is perhaps TRBD1 (5 bases). This CDR3 has 14 amino acids. The germline V and J ends were trimmed by 6 bases and 4 bases, with 16 bases remaining between them. Germline V gene lookup returns CDR1 DFQATT and CDR2 SNEGSKA (reference sequence). CDR3 protein: CSASPTEWNQPQHF. CDR3 sequence (DNA): TGCAGTGCCAGTCCGACAGAATGGAATCAGCCCCAGCATTTT.

This clonotype appeared a few times. This chain uses TRBV7-8 with TRBJ2-3, with D perhaps being TRBD1 or TRBD2 (6 bases each). The V and J ends lost 3 bases and 0 bases respectively, with 10 bases between them. This CDR3 region has 15 residues. Germline values: CDR1 SGHVS, CDR2 FQNEAQ. The CDR3 DNA follows: TGTGCCAGCAGCTTTGAGGGGGGAAGCACAGATACGCAGTATTTT. Its translation: CASSFEGGSTDTQYF.

This clonotype was seen more than once but under ten times. The rearrangement joins TRBV11-2 to TRBJ2-3; D is perhaps TRBD1 or TRBD2 (5 bases each). Germline V gives CDR1 SGHAT, CDR2 FQNNGV. This CDR3 has 14 amino acids. V was clipped by 6 bases and J by 1 base, with 11 bases between them. The CDR3 coding sequence is TGTGCCAGCAGGAGGGGCTACCGCACAGATACGCAGTATTTT. Amino acid sequence: CASRRGYRTDTQYF. Full variable domain (missing parts from reference TRBV11-2 and TRBJ2-3): EAGVAQSPRYKIIEKRQSVAFWCNPISGHATLYWYQQILGQGPKLLIQFQNNGVVDDSQLPKDRFSAERLKGVDSTLKIQPAKLEDSAVYLCASRRGYRTDTQYFGPGTRLTVL.

J is TRBJ2-1 and V is TRBV5-6; 9 bases are a match to TRBD2. V dropped 3 bases and J dropped 9; count of bases not matched to a gene: 10. Germline lookup yields CDR1 SGHDT and CDR2 YYEEEE. The CDR3 runs to 15 residues. Here the CDR3 reads CASSSGTSPIREQFF. The CDR3 bases are TGTGCCAGCAGCTCCGGGACTAGCCCCATTCGTGAGCAGTTCTTC.

The chain combines TRBV12-3 or TRBV12-4 with TRBJ2-5; perhaps TRBD2 as D (5 bases). This CDR3 spans 14 amino acids. V gave up 3 bases and J gave up 0 bases, with 8 bases separating them. The CDR3 DNA reads TGTGCCAGCAGTTTGAGGGCGGACCAAGAGACCCAGTACTTC. Translated: CASSLRADQETQYF.

The genes are TRBV7-2 and TRBJ2-5; D uncertain. CDR3 length: 12 residues. CDR1 and CDR2 from the germline V gene are SGHTA and FQGNSA. Trimming cost V 0 bases and J 6 bases, with 5 bases left between them. Here the CDR3 DNA reads TGTGCCAGCAGCTTAGCCTGGAAGACCCAGTACTTC. It is translated as CASSLAWKTQYF.

The chain combines TRBV5-1 with TRBJ2-3; TRBD2 agrees at 10 bases. CDR1 SGHRS and CDR2 YFSETQ come from the germline V gene. The junction had 15 bases not matched to a gene; V was cut back by 3 bases and J by 8 bases. This CDR3 spans 17 amino acids. CDR3 sequence: CASSSQAGGPGRITQYF. The CDR3 nucleotides are TGCGCCAGCAGCTCACAAGCGGGGGGGCCGGGAAGGATTACGCAGTATTTT.

In this sample, this clonotype turned up a few times. The chain is built from TRBV7-3 and TRBJ2-3; D is possibly TRBD1 (5 bases). This CDR3 is built from 15 residues. The V gene lost 2 bases and the J gene lost 2 bases, with 11 bases spanning the gap. Germline-derived CDR1 and CDR2 are SGHTA and FQGTGA. CDR3 amino acids: CASSLSRTTTDTQYF. CDR3 DNA: TGTGCCAGCAGCTTATCCCGGACAACCACAGATACGCAGTATTTT.

V gene TRBV21-1 combines with J gene TRBJ2-7. TRBV21-1 is termed a pseudogene. The CDR3 covers 10 residues. The CDR3, as DNA: TGTGCCAGAGCGAGCTCCGAGCAGTACGTC. This sequence encodes CARASSEQYV.

This clonotype showed up just a few times. V is TRBV9 and J is TRBJ2-2, with 8 bases matching TRBD2. The germline CDR1 and CDR2 sequences are SGDLS and YYNGEE. V lost 3 bases, J lost 5 bases, and 6 bases stayed unmatched. The CDR3 is 15 amino acids. The CDR3 DNA follows: TGTGCCAGCAGCGCGAATAGCGGGGAAACCGGGGAGCTGTTTTTT. Amino acids: CASSANSGETGELFF.

This clonotype was counted a few times. This sequence joins TRBV9 and TRBJ2-3; D not resolved. CDR1 is SGDLS, CDR2 YYNGEE, per germline. Trimming removed 6 bases at V and 2 bases at J, with 16 bases between. The length of the CDR3 is 15 residues. CDR3 coding DNA: TGTGCCAGCAATCTCGGAGTGCCCCCCACAGATACGCAGTATTTT. Protein product: CASNLGVPPTDTQYF.

The chain is built from TRBV6-5 and TRBJ1-6; 7 bases map to TRBD1. J was trimmed by 10 bases and V by 0 bases; bases with no gene match: 9. The CDR3 sequence is 16 residues long. Germline CDR1 reads MNHEY; CDR2 reads SVGAGI. This chain's CDR3 is CASSYSLLQGKSPLHF. The DNA for the CDR3 is TGTGCCAGCAGTTACTCCTTGCTACAGGGGAAGTCACCCCTCCACTTT.

The chain employs TRBV12-3 or TRBV12-4 and TRBJ2-7, with D possibly matching TRBD1 (6 bases). There are 13 residues in the CDR3. With 6 bases removed from V and 3 bases from J, the gap between germline ends came to 12 bases. As DNA, the CDR3 is TGTGCCAGCAGCCGACAGGATAGCTACGAGCAGTACTTC. Its translation is CASSRQDSYEQYF.

This clonotype has just a few counts. This chain joins TRBV7-2 and TRBJ2-2, with D unclear. The germline V gene encodes CDR1 SGHTA and CDR2 FQGNSA. There are 13 residues in the CDR3. Trimming shortened V by 4 bases and J by 3 bases, and 6 bases separated the two germline ends. CDR3 region: CASSSDHTGELFF. The CDR3 nucleotides read TGTGCCAGCAGCTCGGATCACACCGGGGAGCTGTTTTTT.

J is TRBJ2-3 and V is TRBV6-2 or TRBV6-3; D is uncertain. This CDR3 comprises 12 residues. From germline, CDR1 is MNHEY and CDR2 SVGEGT. V gave up 5 bases and J gave up 2 bases, with 5 bases separating them. CDR3: CASSEYTDTQYF. The DNA for the CDR3 is TGTGCCAGCAGTGAATACACAGATACGCAGTATTTT.

In this sample, this clonotype turned up once. This sequence joins TRBV30 and TRBJ2-7; perhaps TRBD1 as D (6 bases). The germline V gene has CDR1 GTSNPN and CDR2 SVGIG (reference sequence). The ends were cut back, 2 bases at V and 2 bases at J, with 13 bases in the middle. This CDR3 contains 14 residues. The CDR3 DNA follows: TGTGCCTGGAGTCCCGACAGGCGCACCTACGAGCAGTACTTC. It is translated as CAWSPDRRTYEQYF.

This clonotype was observed a few times. The chain combines TRBV7-9 with TRBJ1-6, with D hard to call. The CDR3 covers 14 residues. V lost 1 base and J lost 3, with 4 bases in between. From germline, CDR1 is SEHNR and CDR2 FQNEAQ (reference sequence). The CDR3 sequence is CASSLGHYNSPLHF. In DNA form, the CDR3 reads TGTGCCAGCAGCTTAGGACACTATAATTCACCCCTCCACTTT.

The J gene is TRBJ2-6, the V gene TRBV5-5, with D maybe TRBD1 (5 bases). This CDR3 has 17 residues. Germline V gives CDR1 SGHKS, CDR2 YYEKEE (reference sequence). V dropped 4 bases and J dropped 0 bases, with 14 bases sitting between them. The CDR3: CASSPLGLSSGANVLTF. CDR3 nucleotides: TGTGCCAGCAGCCCCCTGGGGCTGAGCTCTGGGGCCAACGTCCTGACTTTC.

The chain uses TRBV6-2 or TRBV6-3 and TRBJ2-7; 8 nucleotides match TRBD1. V lost 10 bases and J lost 3; bases outside the gene matches: 5. The CDR3 loop spans 12 amino acids. CDR1 is MNHEY, CDR2 SVGEGT, per germline. DNA for the CDR3: TGTGCCACCAAGGACAGGGACTACGAGCAGTACTTC. Its protein is CATKDRDYEQYF.

This clonotype has just a few counts. The chain combines TRBV19 with TRBJ1-6; 7 nucleotides match TRBD1. CDR1 and CDR2 (germline): LNHDA, SQIVND (reference sequence). The length of the CDR3 is 14 residues. V lost 2 bases to trimming and J lost 7 bases; unmatched junction nucleotides: 2. CDR3 coding DNA: TGTGCCAGTAGTATATCGACAGGGAATTCACCCCTCCACTTT. This encodes CASSISTGNSPLHF.

The chain has TRBV12-3 or TRBV12-4 and TRBJ2-1, with TRBD2 matching over 11 bases. J lost 6 bases, V lost 3 bases, and 1 base had no gene match. This CDR3 region has 14 residues. The CDR3 DNA sequence: TGTGCCAGCAGTTTCCTAGCGGGGGGCAATGAGCAGTTCTTC. Its protein is CASSFLAGGNEQFF.

This chain joins TRBV23-1 and TRBJ2-3; D perhaps matches TRBD1 (6 bases). TRBV23-1 has ORF status, its function being uncertain. This CDR3 has 14 amino acids. V lost 7 bases, J lost 0 bases, and 11 bases lay in between. The DNA of the CDR3 is TGCGCCAGCATTACAGGGTCGAGCACAGATACGCAGTATTTT. It is translated as CASITGSSTDTQYF.

This clonotype occurred a few times. CDR3 protein: CASKRLTYYEQYF. DNA for the CDR3: TGCGCCAGCAAGAGACTCACCTACTACGAGCAGTACTTC. V and J are TRBV5-1 and TRBJ2-7, with D uncertain. Trimming cost V 6 bases and J 3 bases, with 13 bases left between them. From germline, CDR1 is SGHRS and CDR2 YFSETQ. CDR3 length: 13 residues.

The chain recombines TRBV2 with TRBJ1-2; D gene ambiguous. The CDR3 is made up of 14 amino acids. Per germline, CDR1 SNHLY and CDR2 FYNNEI. Between the trimmed V and J ends, which lost 4 bases and 5 bases, there was a span of 14 bases. This CDR3 is CASSVSAIGYGYTF. Written as DNA, the CDR3 is TGTGCCAGCAGTGTTTCGGCCATTGGTTATGGCTACACCTTC.